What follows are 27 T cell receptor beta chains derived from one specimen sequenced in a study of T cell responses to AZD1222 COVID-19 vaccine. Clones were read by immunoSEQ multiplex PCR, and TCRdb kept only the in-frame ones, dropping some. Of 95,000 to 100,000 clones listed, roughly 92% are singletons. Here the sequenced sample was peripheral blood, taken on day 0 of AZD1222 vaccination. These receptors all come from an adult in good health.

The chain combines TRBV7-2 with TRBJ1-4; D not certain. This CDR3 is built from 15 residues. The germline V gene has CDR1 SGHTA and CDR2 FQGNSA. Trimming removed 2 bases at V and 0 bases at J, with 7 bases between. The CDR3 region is CASSLRGATNEKLFF. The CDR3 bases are TGTGCCAGCAGCTTAAGAGGTGCAACTAATGAAAAACTGTTTTTT.

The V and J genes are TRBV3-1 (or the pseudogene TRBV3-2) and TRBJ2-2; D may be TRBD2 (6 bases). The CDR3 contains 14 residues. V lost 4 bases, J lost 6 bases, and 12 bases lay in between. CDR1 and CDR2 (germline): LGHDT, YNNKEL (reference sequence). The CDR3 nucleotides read TGTGCCAGCAGCCGACGTCCGGGGGCCGGGGAGCTGTTTTTT. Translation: CASSRRPGAGELFF.

CDR3 loop: CASSYLPYGQGSYEQYF. The CDR3 DNA follows: TGTGCCAGCAGTTACTTACCGTACGGACAGGGATCCTACGAGCAGTACTTC. The chain links TRBV6-2 or TRBV6-3 to TRBJ2-7, with 8 bases lining up with TRBD1. The V gene's germline CDR1 is MNHEY and CDR2 SVGEGT. V lost 1 base and J lost 1; bases outside the gene matches: 9. There are 17 residues in the CDR3.

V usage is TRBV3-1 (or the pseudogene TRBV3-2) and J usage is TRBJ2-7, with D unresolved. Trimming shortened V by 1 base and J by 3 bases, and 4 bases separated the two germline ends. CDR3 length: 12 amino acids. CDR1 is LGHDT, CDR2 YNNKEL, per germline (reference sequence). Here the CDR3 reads CASSQGIYEQYF. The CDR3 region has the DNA TGTGCCAGCAGCCAAGGAATCTACGAGCAGTACTTC.

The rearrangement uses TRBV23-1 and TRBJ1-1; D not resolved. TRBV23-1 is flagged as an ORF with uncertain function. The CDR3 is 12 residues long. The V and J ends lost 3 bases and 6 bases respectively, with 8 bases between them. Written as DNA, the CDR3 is TGCGCCAGCAGTCATATCTGTCCTGAAGCTTTCTTT. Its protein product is CASSHICPEAFF.

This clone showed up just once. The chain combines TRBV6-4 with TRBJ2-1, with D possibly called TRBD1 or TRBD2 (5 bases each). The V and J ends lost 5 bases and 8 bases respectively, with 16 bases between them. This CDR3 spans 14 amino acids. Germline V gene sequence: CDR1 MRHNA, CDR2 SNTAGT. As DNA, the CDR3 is TGTGCCAGCAGTTATGAATGGGGGTCGCATGAGCAGTTCTTC. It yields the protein CASSYEWGSHEQFF.

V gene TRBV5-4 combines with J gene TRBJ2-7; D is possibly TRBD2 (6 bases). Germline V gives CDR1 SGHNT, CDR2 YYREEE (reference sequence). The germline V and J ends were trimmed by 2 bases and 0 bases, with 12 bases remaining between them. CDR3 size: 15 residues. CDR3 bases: TGTGCCAGCAGCTTAGAACCCGGGAGCTCCTACGAGCAGTACTTC. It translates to CASSLEPGSSYEQYF.

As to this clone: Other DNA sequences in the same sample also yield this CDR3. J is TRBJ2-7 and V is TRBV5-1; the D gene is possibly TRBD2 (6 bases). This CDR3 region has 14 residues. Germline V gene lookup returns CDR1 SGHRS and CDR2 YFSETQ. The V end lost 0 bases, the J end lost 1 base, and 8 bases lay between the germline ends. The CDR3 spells CASSLAGGSYEQYF. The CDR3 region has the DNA TGCGCCAGCAGCTTGGCCGGGGGATCCTACGAGCAGTACTTC.

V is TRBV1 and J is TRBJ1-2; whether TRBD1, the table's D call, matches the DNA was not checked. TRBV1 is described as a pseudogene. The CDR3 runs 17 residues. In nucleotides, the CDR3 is TGCACCAGCACCAACGACTGGGGCAGGGCTTACCGATATGGCTACACCTTC. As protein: CTSTNDWGRAYRYGYTF.

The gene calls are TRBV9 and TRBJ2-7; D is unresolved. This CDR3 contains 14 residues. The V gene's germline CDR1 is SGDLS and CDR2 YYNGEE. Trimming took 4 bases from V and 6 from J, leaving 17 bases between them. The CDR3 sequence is CASSYSLFDGEQYF. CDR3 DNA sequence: TGTGCCAGCAGCTACTCCCTGTTCGACGGCGAGCAGTACTTC.

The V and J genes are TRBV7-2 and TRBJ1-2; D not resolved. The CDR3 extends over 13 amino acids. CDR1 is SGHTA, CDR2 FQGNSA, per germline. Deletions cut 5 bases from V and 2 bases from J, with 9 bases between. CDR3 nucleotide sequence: TGTGCCAGCAGCCCTTCGGGCAACTATGGCTACACCTTC. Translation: CASSPSGNYGYTF.

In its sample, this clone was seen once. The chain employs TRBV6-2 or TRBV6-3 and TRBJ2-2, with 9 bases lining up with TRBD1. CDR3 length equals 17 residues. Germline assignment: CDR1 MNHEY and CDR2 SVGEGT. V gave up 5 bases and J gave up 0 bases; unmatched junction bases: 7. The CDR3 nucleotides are TGTGCCAGCAGTCCGACAGGGGGACTCGCGAACACCGGGGAGCTGTTTTTT. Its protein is CASSPTGGLANTGELFF.

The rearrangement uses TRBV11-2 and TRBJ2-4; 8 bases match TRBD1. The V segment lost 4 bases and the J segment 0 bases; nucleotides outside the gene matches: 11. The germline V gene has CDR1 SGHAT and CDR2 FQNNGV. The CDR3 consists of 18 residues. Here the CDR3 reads CASSSRTGLDLAKNIQYF. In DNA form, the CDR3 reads TGTGCCAGCAGCTCCCGGACAGGGCTGGATTTAGCCAAAAACATTCAGTACTTC.

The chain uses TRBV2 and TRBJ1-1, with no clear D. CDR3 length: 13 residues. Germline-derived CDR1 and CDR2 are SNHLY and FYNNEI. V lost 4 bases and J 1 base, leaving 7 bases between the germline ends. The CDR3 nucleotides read TGTGCCAGCAGTGTGTCGGAGAACACTGAAGCTTTCTTT. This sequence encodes CASSVSENTEAFF.

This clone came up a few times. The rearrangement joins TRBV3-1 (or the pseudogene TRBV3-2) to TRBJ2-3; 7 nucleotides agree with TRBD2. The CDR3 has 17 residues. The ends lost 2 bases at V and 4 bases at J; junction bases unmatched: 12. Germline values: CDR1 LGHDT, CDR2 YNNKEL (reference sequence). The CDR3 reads CASSQSLPWGGADTQYF. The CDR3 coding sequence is TGTGCCAGCAGCCAAAGCCTGCCCTGGGGGGGAGCAGATACGCAGTATTTT.

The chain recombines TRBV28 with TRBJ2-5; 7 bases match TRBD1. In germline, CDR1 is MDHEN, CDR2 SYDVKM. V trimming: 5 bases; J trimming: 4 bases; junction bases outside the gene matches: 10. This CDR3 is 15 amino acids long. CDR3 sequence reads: CASSTTGRVRETQYF. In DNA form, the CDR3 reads TGTGCCAGCAGTACGACAGGGAGAGTAAGAGAGACCCAGTACTTC.

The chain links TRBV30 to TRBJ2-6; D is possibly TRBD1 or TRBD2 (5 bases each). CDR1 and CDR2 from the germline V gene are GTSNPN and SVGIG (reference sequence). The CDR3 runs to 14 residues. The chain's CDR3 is CAYQGVSGANVLTF. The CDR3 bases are TGTGCTTACCAGGGAGTCTCTGGGGCCAACGTCCTGACTTTC.

CDR3 in DNA: TGCGCCAGCAGCTTGGTAGGGGGGACCAACACCGGGGAGCTGTTTTTT. Translated: CASSLVGGTNTGELFF. V and J are TRBV5-1 and TRBJ2-2; either TRBD1 or TRBD2 may fit D (6 bases each). This CDR3 region has 16 residues. Germline V gene sequence: CDR1 SGHRS, CDR2 YFSETQ. V was shortened by 0 bases and J by 2 bases, with 11 bases between the two germline ends.

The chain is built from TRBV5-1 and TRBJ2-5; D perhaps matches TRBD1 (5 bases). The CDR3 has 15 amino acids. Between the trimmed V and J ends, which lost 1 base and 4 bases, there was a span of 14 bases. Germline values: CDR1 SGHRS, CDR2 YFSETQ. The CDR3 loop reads CASSLQTVRGETQYF. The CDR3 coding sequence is TGCGCCAGCAGCTTGCAGACAGTTAGGGGAGAGACCCAGTACTTC.

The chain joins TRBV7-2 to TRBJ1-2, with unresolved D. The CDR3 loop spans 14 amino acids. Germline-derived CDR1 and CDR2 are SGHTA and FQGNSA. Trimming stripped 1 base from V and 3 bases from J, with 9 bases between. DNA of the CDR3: TGTGCCAGCAGCTTAGGACCCGGCGACTATGGCTACACCTTC. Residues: CASSLGPGDYGYTF. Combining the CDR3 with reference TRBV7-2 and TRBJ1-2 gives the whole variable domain GAGVSQSPSNKVTEKGKDVELRCDPISGHTALYWYRQSLGQGLEFLIYFQGNSAPDKSGLPSDRFSAERTGGSVSTLTIQRTQQEDSAVYLCASSLGPGDYGYTFGSGTRLTVV.

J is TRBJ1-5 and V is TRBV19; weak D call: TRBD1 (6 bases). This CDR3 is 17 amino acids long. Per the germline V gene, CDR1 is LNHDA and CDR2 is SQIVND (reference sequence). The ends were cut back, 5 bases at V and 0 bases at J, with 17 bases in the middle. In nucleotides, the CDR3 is TGTGCCAGTAGTCGAGTTCTCGGGACACATAGCAATCAGCCCCAGCATTTT. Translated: CASSRVLGTHSNQPQHF.

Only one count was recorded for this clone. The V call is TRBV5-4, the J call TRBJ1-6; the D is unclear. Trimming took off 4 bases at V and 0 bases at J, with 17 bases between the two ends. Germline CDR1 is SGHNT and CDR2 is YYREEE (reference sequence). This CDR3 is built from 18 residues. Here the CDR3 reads CASSQMTSPSSYNSPLHF. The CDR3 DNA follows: TGTGCCAGCAGCCAAATGACCTCACCAAGCTCCTATAATTCACCCCTCCACTTT.

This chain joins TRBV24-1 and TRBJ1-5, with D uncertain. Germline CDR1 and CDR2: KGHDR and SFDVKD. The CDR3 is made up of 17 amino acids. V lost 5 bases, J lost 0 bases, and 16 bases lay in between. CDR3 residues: CATSALERENSNQPQHF. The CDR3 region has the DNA TGTGCCACCAGTGCCCTTGAGAGGGAGAATAGCAATCAGCCCCAGCATTTT.

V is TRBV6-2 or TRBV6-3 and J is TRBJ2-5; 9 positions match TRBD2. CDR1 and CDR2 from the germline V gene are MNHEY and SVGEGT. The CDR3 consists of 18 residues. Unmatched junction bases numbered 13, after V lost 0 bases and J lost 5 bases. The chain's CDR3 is CASSYSNSRAGGEETQYF. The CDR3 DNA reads TGTGCCAGCAGTTACTCGAATTCTAGAGCGGGAGGAGAGGAGACCCAGTACTTC.

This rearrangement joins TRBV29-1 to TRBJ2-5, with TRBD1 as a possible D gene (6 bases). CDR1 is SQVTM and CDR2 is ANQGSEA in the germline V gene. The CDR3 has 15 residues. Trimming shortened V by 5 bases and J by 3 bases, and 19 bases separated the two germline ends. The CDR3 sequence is CSVRGPRDKEETQYF. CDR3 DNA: TGCAGCGTTAGGGGACCCCGGGACAAGGAAGAGACCCAGTACTTC.

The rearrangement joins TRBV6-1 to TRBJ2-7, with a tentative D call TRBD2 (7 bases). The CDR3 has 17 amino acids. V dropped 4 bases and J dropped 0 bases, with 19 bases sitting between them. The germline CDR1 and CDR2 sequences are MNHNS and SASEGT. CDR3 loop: CASSVPRGASSSYEQYF. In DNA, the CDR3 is TGTGCCAGCAGTGTCCCCCGGGGGGCGTCTAGCTCCTACGAGCAGTACTTC.

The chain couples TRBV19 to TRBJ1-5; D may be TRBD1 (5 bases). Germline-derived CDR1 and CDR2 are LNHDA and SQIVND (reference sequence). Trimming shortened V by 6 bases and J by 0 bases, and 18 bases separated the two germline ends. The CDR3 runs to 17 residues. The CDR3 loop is CASRAGQGIYSNQPQHF. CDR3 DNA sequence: TGTGCCAGTAGGGCCGGGCAGGGAATATATAGCAATCAGCCCCAGCATTTT.